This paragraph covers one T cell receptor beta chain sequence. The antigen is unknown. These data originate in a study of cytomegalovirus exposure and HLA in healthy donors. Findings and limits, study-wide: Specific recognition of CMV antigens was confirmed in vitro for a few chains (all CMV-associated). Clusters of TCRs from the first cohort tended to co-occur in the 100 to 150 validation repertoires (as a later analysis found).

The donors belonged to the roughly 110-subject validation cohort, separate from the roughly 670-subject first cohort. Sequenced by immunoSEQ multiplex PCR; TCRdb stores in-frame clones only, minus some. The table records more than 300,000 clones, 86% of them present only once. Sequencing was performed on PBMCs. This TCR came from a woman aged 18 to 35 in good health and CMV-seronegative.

CDR3 sequence: CASSSGRGQPQHF. The CDR3 nucleotides read TGCGCCAGCAGTTCAGGGCGGGGCCAGCCCCAGCATTTT. The chain joins TRBV10-2 to TRBJ1-5, with D perhaps TRBD1 (5 bases). Germline V gives CDR1 WSHSY, CDR2 SAAADI. Trimming removed 5 bases at V and 7 bases at J, with 12 bases between. The CDR3 runs 13 residues.